A single sample is the source of the 17 T cell receptor beta chains below, sequenced in a study of blood T cell repertoires in COVID-19. Method: immunoSEQ multiplex PCR; TCRdb's copy keeps in-frame clones and lacks some. The sample consists of approximately 150,000 clones, 84% of them appearing once. The sequenced material came from peripheral blood. These receptors were taken from a young man with COVID-19, enrolled during active disease.

The genes are TRBV18 and TRBJ1-1; a possible D gene is TRBD1 (5 bases). CDR1 and CDR2 (germline): KGHSH, LQKENI. With 2 bases removed from V and 4 bases from J, the gap between germline ends came to 11 bases. This CDR3 is built from 14 residues. CDR3 protein: CASSPFGGITEAFF. The CDR3 DNA follows: TGTGCCAGCTCACCATTCGGGGGGATCACTGAAGCTTTCTTT. The complete variable domain, with remaining parts taken from reference TRBV18 and TRBJ1-1, reads NAGVMQNPRHLVRRRGQEARLRCSPMKGHSHVYWYRQLPEEGLKFMVYLQKENIIDESGMPKERFSAEFPKEGPSILRIQQVVRGDSAAYFCASSPFGGITEAFFGQGTRLTVV.

V gene TRBV28 combines with J gene TRBJ1-1; no clear D. This CDR3 is built from 12 residues. Germline CDR1 MDHEN, CDR2 SYDVKM. The germline V and J ends were trimmed by 5 bases and 4 bases, with 8 bases remaining between them. The CDR3 DNA reads TGTGCCAGCAGTCCCCCCAGCACTGAAGCTTTCTTT. Protein: CASSPPSTEAFF.

CDR3 sequence: CASRVGGSYEQYF. The CDR3 DNA reads as TGTGCCAGCAGGGTCGGAGGTTCCTACGAGCAGTACTTC. The chain recombines TRBV28 with TRBJ2-7; maybe TRBD2 (5 bases). The CDR3 has 13 amino acids. CDR1 and CDR2 (germline): MDHEN, SYDVKM. The V and J ends lost 6 bases and 1 base respectively, with 10 bases between them.

The rearrangement uses TRBV28 and TRBJ2-7; TRBD2 is a possible D gene (5 bases). The CDR3 has 15 residues. The germline CDR1 and CDR2 sequences are MDHEN and SYDVKM. V lost 1 base to trimming and J lost 0 bases, with 10 bases between them. CDR3 nucleotides: TGTGCCAGCAGTTTATATCGGGAAAGCTCCTACGAGCAGTACTTC. Amino acid sequence: CASSLYRESSYEQYF.

The chain joins TRBV6-2 or TRBV6-3 to TRBJ1-3; 11 nucleotides align to TRBD1. V lost 5 bases to trimming and J lost 9 bases; unmatched junction nucleotides: 9. CDR3 length: 15 residues. Looked up from germline, CDR1 is MNHEY and CDR2 is SVGEGT. CDR3 sequence: CASSPDRGRAGTIYF. The DNA of the CDR3 is TGTGCCAGCAGTCCGGACAGGGGGCGCGCGGGCACCATATATTTT.

The table lists this clone with a count of one. The rearrangement joins TRBV19 to TRBJ2-2; tentative D call: TRBD2 (5 bases). The CDR3 covers 17 residues. Germline values: CDR1 LNHDA, CDR2 SQIVND (reference sequence). V was shortened by 3 bases and J by 3 bases, with 17 bases between the two germline ends. This chain's CDR3 is CASSIPGMWADTGELFF. The CDR3, as DNA: TGTGCCAGTAGTATTCCCGGGATGTGGGCCGACACCGGGGAGCTGTTTTTT.

The chain links TRBV6-4 to TRBJ2-2; D unresolved. Germline CDR1 is MRHNA and CDR2 is SNTAGT. The CDR3 covers 14 residues. V gave up 5 bases and J gave up 4 bases, with 11 bases separating them. In nucleotides, the CDR3 is TGTGCCAGCAGTCCTATTAGAGGCACCGGGGAGCTGTTTTTT. Translating gives CASSPIRGTGELFF.

The V gene is TRBV3-1 (or the pseudogene TRBV3-2), the J gene TRBJ2-7; tentative D call: TRBD2 (6 bases). The V gene lost 6 bases and the J gene lost 0 bases, with 12 bases spanning the gap. Germline values: CDR1 LGHDT, CDR2 YNNKEL (reference sequence). The CDR3 has 14 amino acids. CDR3 nucleotides: TGTGCCAGCAGTCAAATAGCGGCCTCCTACGAGCAGTACTTC. Protein sequence: CASSQIAASYEQYF.

J is TRBJ2-1 and V is TRBV19; the D gene is possibly TRBD2 (6 bases). V lost 3 bases and J 10 bases, leaving 16 bases between the germline ends. Germline assignment: CDR1 LNHDA and CDR2 SQIVND (reference sequence). The CDR3 length is 14 residues. CDR3 nucleotides: TGTGCCAGTAGTATCGGCGGAGGGCCCCGGGAGCAGTTCTTC. Translation: CASSIGGGPREQFF.

This chain links TRBV11-1 with TRBJ2-7, with D perhaps TRBD2 (5 bases). V lost 2 bases to trimming and J lost 6 bases, with 14 bases between them. Per the germline V gene, CDR1 is SGHAT and CDR2 is FQDESV (reference sequence). This CDR3 region has 14 residues. The CDR3 sequence is CASSLWGAGREQYF. The DNA for the CDR3 is TGTGCCAGCAGCTTATGGGGAGCTGGGCGCGAGCAGTACTTC.

This clone turned up a few times. The chain combines TRBV2 with TRBJ2-3, with no clear D. Germline lookup yields CDR1 SNHLY and CDR2 FYNNEI. CDR3 size: 11 residues. Trimming pared 7 bases from V and 2 bases from J, leaving 4 bases between. For the CDR3, the DNA is TGTGCCAGCACCTACACAGATACGCAGTATTTT. Translation: CASTYTDTQYF.

V and J are TRBV2 and TRBJ2-2; 8 nucleotides align to TRBD2. The junction had 10 bases not matched to a gene; V was cut back by 6 bases and J by 4 bases. The V gene's germline CDR1 is SNHLY and CDR2 FYNNEI. The CDR3 consists of 16 residues. The DNA for the CDR3 is TGTGCCAGCAGCCCCGGTAGCGGGGCGATCACCGGGGAGCTGTTTTTT. Translation: CASSPGSGAITGELFF.

This chain connects TRBV28 to TRBJ2-7; D perhaps matches TRBD2 (6 bases). CDR3 length: 12 amino acids. Germline CDR1 reads MDHEN; CDR2 reads SYDVKM. Trimming stripped 11 bases from V and 5 bases from J, with 16 bases between. The CDR3 loop reads CASSGGLDEQYF. CDR3 DNA sequence: TGTGCCTCTAGTGGAGGGCTCGACGAGCAGTACTTC.

This rearrangement joins TRBV5-1 to TRBJ1-1; possibly TRBD1 for D (6 bases). CDR1 is SGHRS, CDR2 YFSETQ, per germline. With 4 bases removed from V and 4 bases from J, the gap between germline ends came to 17 bases. This CDR3 spans 15 amino acids. Here the CDR3 reads CASSVALGGATEAFF. As DNA, the CDR3 is TGCGCCAGCAGCGTGGCCCTGGGGGGGGCCACTGAAGCTTTCTTT.

The CDR3 region has the DNA TGTGCCAGCTCCAGAAATCTGAACACTGAAGCTTTCTTT. Its protein is CASSRNLNTEAFF. The chain joins TRBV28 to TRBJ1-1; D not certain. V dropped 8 bases and J dropped 0 bases, with 10 bases sitting between them. Per germline, CDR1 MDHEN and CDR2 SYDVKM. CDR3 length equals 13 residues.

The chain is built from TRBV6-5 and TRBJ2-7, with 7 bases lining up with TRBD2. The CDR3 runs 14 residues. V lost 7 bases, J lost 1 base, and 7 bases stayed unmatched. Per germline, CDR1 MNHEY and CDR2 SVGAGI. The chain's CDR3 is CASMGLGGSYEQYF. CDR3 DNA sequence: TGTGCCAGCATGGGGCTGGGGGGGTCCTACGAGCAGTACTTC.

The chain links TRBV19 to TRBJ1-3; D not certain. This CDR3 is 13 amino acids long. Germline CDR1 reads LNHDA; CDR2 reads SQIVND (reference sequence). Trimming shortened V by 8 bases and J by 0 bases, and 8 bases separated the two germline ends. CDR3 sequence (DNA): TGTGCCAGTTCTGACAACTCTGGAAACACCATATATTTT. Translation gives CASSDNSGNTIYF.